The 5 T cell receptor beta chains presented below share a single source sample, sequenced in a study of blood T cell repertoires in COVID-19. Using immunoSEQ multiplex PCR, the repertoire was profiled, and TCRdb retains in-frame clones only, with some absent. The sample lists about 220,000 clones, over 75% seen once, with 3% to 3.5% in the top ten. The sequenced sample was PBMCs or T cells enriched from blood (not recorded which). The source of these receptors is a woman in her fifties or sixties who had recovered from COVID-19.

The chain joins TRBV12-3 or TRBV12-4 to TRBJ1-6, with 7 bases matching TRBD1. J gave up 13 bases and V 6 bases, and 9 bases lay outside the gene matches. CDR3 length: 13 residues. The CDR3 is CASRRGTDGPLHF. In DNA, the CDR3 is TGTGCCAGCAGACGAGGGACAGATGGTCCCCTCCACTTT.

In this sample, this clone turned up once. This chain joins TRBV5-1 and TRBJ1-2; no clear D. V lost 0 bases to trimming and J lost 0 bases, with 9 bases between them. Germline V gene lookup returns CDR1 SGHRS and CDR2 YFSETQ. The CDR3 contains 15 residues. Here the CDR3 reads CASSLAARTNYGYTF. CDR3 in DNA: TGCGCCAGCAGCTTGGCCGCCAGAACTAACTATGGCTACACCTTC.

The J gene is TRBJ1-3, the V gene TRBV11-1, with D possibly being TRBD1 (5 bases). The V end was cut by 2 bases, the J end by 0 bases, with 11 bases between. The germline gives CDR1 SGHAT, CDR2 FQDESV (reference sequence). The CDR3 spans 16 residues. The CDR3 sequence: CASSLRQGISGNTIYF. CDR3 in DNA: TGTGCCAGCAGCTTACGGCAGGGCATCTCTGGAAACACCATATATTTT.

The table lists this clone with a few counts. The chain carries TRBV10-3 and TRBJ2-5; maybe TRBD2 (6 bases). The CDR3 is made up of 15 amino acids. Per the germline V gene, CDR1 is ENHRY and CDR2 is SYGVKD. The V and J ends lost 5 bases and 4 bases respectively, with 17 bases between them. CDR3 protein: CAISMGLSRVETQYF. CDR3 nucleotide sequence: TGTGCCATCAGTATGGGACTTAGTCGGGTAGAGACCCAGTACTTC.

DNA of the CDR3: TGTGCCAGCAGCCACACAGGGATTTCGACAGATACGCAGTATTTT. It yields the protein CASSHTGISTDTQYF. The chain combines TRBV5-4 with TRBJ2-3; D perhaps matches TRBD1 (6 bases). The CDR3 has 15 residues. Germline values: CDR1 SGHNT, CDR2 YYREEE (reference sequence). Trimming left V 4 bases short and J 3 bases short, with 15 bases between.